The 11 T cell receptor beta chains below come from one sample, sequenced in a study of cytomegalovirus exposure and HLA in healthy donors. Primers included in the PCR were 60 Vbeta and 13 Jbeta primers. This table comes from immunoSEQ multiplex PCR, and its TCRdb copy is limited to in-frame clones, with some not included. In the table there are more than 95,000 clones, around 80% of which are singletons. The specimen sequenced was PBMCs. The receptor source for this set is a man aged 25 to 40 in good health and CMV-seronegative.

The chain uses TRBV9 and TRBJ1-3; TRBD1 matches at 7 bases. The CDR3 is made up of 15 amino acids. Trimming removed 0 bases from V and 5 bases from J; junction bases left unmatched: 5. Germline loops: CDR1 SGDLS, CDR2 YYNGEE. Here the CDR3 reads CASSVDDRARNTIYF. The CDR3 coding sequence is TGTGCCAGCAGCGTAGACGACAGGGCCCGAAACACCATATATTTT.

CDR3 in DNA: TGTGCCAGCAGCCAAGCGGGGGGCGTCTTCTACGAGCAGTACTTC. This codes for CASSQAGGVFYEQYF. The chain carries TRBV6-5 and TRBJ2-5; 9 bases are shared with TRBD2. With the DNA end fitting TRBJ2-7 better, the J assignment may be wrong. The CDR3 totals 15 residues. Germline V lookup: CDR1 MNHEY, CDR2 SVGAGI.

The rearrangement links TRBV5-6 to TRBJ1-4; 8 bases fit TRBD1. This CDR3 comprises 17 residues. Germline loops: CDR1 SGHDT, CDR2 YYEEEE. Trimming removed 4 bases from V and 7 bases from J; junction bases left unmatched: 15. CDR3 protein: CASSPMGQGAFSEKLFF. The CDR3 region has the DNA TGTGCCAGCAGCCCTATGGGGCAGGGGGCTTTCTCTGAAAAACTGTTTTTT. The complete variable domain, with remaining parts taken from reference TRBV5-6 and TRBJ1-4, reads DAGVTQSPTHLIKTRGQQVTLRCSPKSGHDTVSWYQQALGQGPQFIFQYYEEEERQRGNFPDRFSGHQFPNYSSELNVNALLLGDSALYLCASSPMGQGAFSEKLFFGSGTQLSVL.

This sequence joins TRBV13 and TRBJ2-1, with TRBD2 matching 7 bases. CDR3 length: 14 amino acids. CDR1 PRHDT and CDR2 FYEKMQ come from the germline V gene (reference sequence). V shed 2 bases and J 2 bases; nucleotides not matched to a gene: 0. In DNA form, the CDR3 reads TGTGCCAGCAGCTTAAGCGGGACCTACAATGAGCAGTTCTTC. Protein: CASSLSGTYNEQFF.

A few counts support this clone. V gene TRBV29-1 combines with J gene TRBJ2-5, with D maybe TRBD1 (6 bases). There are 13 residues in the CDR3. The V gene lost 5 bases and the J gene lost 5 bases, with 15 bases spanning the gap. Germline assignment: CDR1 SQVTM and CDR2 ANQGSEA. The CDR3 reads CSVLRDTGETQYF. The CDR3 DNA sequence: TGCAGCGTTTTAAGGGACACGGGGGAGACCCAGTACTTC.

The CDR3 bases are TGTGCCAGCTCACTGGAGGGGGGGTCCTACGAGCAGTACTTC. Its protein product is CASSLEGGSYEQYF. V and J are TRBV18 and TRBJ2-7; the D gene is possibly TRBD2 (7 bases). Germline lookup yields CDR1 KGHSH and CDR2 LQKENI. V dropped 4 bases and J dropped 1 base, with 11 bases sitting between them. There are 14 residues in the CDR3.

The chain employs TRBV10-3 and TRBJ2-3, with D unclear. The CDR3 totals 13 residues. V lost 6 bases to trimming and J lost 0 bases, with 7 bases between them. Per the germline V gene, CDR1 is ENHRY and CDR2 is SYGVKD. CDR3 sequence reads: CAISTPSTDTQYF. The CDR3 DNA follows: TGTGCCATCAGCACTCCAAGCACAGATACGCAGTATTTT.

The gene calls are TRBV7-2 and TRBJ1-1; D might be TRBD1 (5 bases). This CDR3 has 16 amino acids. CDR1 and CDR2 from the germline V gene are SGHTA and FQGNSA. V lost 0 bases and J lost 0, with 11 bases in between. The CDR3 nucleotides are TGTGCCAGCAGCTTAGCAGGGCCAGGGATGAACACTGAAGCTTTCTTT. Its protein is CASSLAGPGMNTEAFF.

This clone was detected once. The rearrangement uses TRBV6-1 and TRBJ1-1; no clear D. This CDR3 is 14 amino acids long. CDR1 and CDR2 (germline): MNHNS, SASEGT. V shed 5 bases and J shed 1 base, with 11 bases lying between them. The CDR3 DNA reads TGTGCCAGCAGTTGGTCAGGCCGGAACACTGAAGCTTTCTTT. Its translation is CASSWSGRNTEAFF.

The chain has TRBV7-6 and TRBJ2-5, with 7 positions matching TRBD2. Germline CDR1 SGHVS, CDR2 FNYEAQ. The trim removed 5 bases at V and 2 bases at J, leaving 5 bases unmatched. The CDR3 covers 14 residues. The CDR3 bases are TGTGCCAGCAGCCCGCGGGAGTTTCAAGAGACCCAGTACTTC. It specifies CASSPREFQETQYF. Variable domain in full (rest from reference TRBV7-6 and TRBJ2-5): GAGVSQSPRYKVTKRGQDVALRCDPISGHVSLYWYRQALGQGPEFLTYFNYEAQQDKSGLPNDRFSAERPEGSISTLTIQRTEQRDSAMYRCASSPREFQETQYFGPGTRLLVL.

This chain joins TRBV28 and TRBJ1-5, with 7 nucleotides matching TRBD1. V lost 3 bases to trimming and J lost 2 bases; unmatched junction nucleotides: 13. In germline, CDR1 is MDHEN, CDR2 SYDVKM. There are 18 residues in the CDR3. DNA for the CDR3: TGTGCCAGCAGTTTTGTTACAGGGGAGTTAATAGGCAATCAGCCCCAGCATTTT. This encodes CASSFVTGELIGNQPQHF.